The 21 T cell receptor beta chains below come from one sample, sequenced in a study of blood T cells in healthy people across ages. It was with a sample-barcoded 5' primer and a J-beta primer mix that a second PCR of about 7 to 12 cycles was run. One entry per CDR3 protein results from TCRdb running MiXCR on the 5' RACE reads. The data show some 790,000 distinct CDR3 sequences, with around 26% seen just once and roughly 17% held by the top ten. The sequencing sample was made of blood. These receptors all come from a woman of 80 years or more in good health.

This clonotype was seen at least ten times. This chain uses TRBV28 with TRBJ2-7; no definite D call. Germline CDR1 is MDHEN and CDR2 is SYDVKM. This CDR3 has 12 amino acids. The V end lost 1 base, the J end lost 2 bases, and 3 bases lay between the germline ends. The CDR3 protein is CASSLSTYEQYF. CDR3 nucleotides: TGTGCCAGCAGTTTATCGACCTACGAGCAGTACTTC.

This clonotype showed up many times. The chain links TRBV6-2 or TRBV6-3 to TRBJ2-7, with unresolved D. This CDR3 comprises 14 residues. Germline V CDR1 and CDR2: MNHEY, SVGEGT. The V end was cut by 2 bases, the J end by 0 bases, with 8 bases between. The CDR3 bases are TGTGCCAGCAGTTACCCCTCCAGCTCCTACGAGCAGTACTTC. Protein sequence: CASSYPSSSYEQYF.

About this clonotype itself: Given a much more abundant clone one base away, this may be a read error. V and J are TRBV7-2 and TRBJ2-6; 13 nucleotides align to TRBD2. Germline V gene sequence: CDR1 SGHTA, CDR2 FQGNSA. There are 19 residues in the CDR3. V trimming: 5 bases; J trimming: 1 base; junction bases outside the gene matches: 8. CDR3 sequence (DNA): TGTGCCAGCAGCCCCCGACTAGCGGGGGGAGCTTCTGGGGCCAACGTCCTGACTTTC. The encoded protein is CASSPRLAGGASGANVLTF.

The chain uses TRBV6-6 and TRBJ2-5; D is possibly TRBD1 or TRBD2 (7 bases each). In germline, CDR1 is MNHNY, CDR2 SVGAGI (reference sequence). The CDR3 runs to 14 residues. V gave up 3 bases and J gave up 11 bases, with 19 bases separating them. In DNA, the CDR3 is TGTGCCAGCAGTTATCGTGAGGGGGCGGGAGAGCAGTACTTC. Residues: CASSYREGAGEQYF.

This chain uses TRBV6-1 with TRBJ2-2; D is uncertain. Germline lookup yields CDR1 MNHNS and CDR2 SASEGT. V lost 5 bases and J 6 bases, leaving 16 bases between the germline ends. This CDR3 comprises 15 residues. The CDR3 loop reads CASSKLQSGPGELFF. CDR3 in DNA: TGTGCCAGCAGTAAACTCCAATCGGGTCCCGGGGAGCTGTTTTTT.

The V and J genes are TRBV18 and TRBJ2-1; a possible D gene is TRBD1 (5 bases). CDR1 is KGHSH and CDR2 is LQKENI in the germline V gene. The V gene lost 3 bases and the J gene lost 6 bases, with 12 bases spanning the gap. CDR3 length: 14 amino acids. CDR3 protein: CASSPTSQGNEQFF. As DNA, the CDR3 is TGTGCCAGCTCACCCACGTCGCAGGGCAATGAGCAGTTCTTC. Full variable domain (outside the CDR3, taken from reference TRBV18 and TRBJ2-1): NAGVMQNPRHLVRRRGQEARLRCSPMKGHSHVYWYRQLPEEGLKFMVYLQKENIIDESGMPKERFSAEFPKEGPSILRIQQVVRGDSAAYFCASSPTSQGNEQFFGPGTRLTVL.

This clonotype showed up just a few times. The chain carries TRBV11-2 and TRBJ2-2; D uncertain. The V gene lost 5 bases and the J gene lost 8 bases, with 6 bases spanning the gap. The CDR3 is made up of 11 amino acids. Germline assignment: CDR1 SGHAT and CDR2 FQNNGV. CDR3 DNA: TGTGCCAGCAGCCACATGGGGGAGCTGTTTTTT. Protein sequence: CASSHMGELFF.

This clonotype has only a few counts. The chain couples TRBV12-3 or TRBV12-4 to TRBJ2-3, with TRBD1 matching over 8 bases. The V and J ends lost 8 bases and 4 bases, in that order; junction bases with no gene match: 8. This CDR3 contains 14 residues. The CDR3 reads CASRDRGRSDTQYF. The DNA of the CDR3 is TGTGCCAGCCGAGACAGGGGTCGTTCAGATACGCAGTATTTT.

In the case of this clonotype: A much more abundant neighbour one base away suggests this may be a read error. CDR3 in DNA: TGTGCCAGCAGTGCCTACCGGCAGGAGCAGTACTTC. Translating it yields CASSAYRQEQYF. The genes are TRBV6-1 and TRBJ2-7; D is ambiguous. Trimming left V 4 bases short and J 7 bases short, with 11 bases between. The CDR3 sequence is 12 residues long. Germline V gene sequence: CDR1 MNHNS, CDR2 SASEGT.

This clonotype has ten or more counts. This chain connects TRBV4-3 to TRBJ1-2; a possible D gene is TRBD1 (6 bases). The CDR3 extends over 14 amino acids. V lost 4 bases and J lost 5, with 14 bases in between. Germline lookup yields CDR1 LGHNA and CDR2 YSLEER. CDR3 residues: CASSRPGHGYGYTF. The CDR3, as DNA: TGCGCCAGCAGCCGGCCGGGACATGGGTATGGCTACACCTTC.

This clonotype was seen ten or more times. The chain has TRBV9 and TRBJ1-6; D gene ambiguous. The germline V and J ends were trimmed by 4 bases and 7 bases, with 9 bases remaining between them. Germline assignment: CDR1 SGDLS and CDR2 YYNGEE. This CDR3 region has 13 residues. CDR3 in amino acids: CASSPEVNSPLHF. The CDR3 nucleotides are TGTGCCAGCAGCCCGGAAGTCAATTCACCCCTCCACTTT. The full variable domain, rest sourced from reference TRBV9 and TRBJ1-6, is DSGVTQTPKHLITATGQRVTLRCSPRSGDLSVYWYQQSLDQGLQFLIQYYNGEERAKGNILERFSAQQFPDLHSELNLSSLELGDSALYFCASSPEVNSPLHFGNGTRLTVT.

This clonotype was detected ten times or more. The rearrangement joins TRBV6-5 to TRBJ1-2, with D uncertain. CDR3 length equals 11 residues. V was shortened by 6 bases and J by 6 bases, with 8 bases between the two germline ends. Germline lookup yields CDR1 MNHEY and CDR2 SVGAGI. The CDR3 DNA follows: TGTGCCAGCAGGAAGTATGATGGCTACACCTTC. It encodes CASRKYDGYTF.

Ten or more counts support this clonotype. The CDR3 loop reads CASRRTNYGYTF. The CDR3 DNA is TGTGCCAGTAGGAGAACGAACTATGGCTACACCTTC. This sequence joins TRBV28 and TRBJ1-2; D gene ambiguous. V was shortened by 9 bases and J by 2 bases, with 10 bases between the two germline ends. This CDR3 has 12 amino acids. CDR1 MDHEN and CDR2 SYDVKM come from the germline V gene.

This clonotype was detected ten times or more. The chain uses TRBV2 and TRBJ2-3, with 8 bases that match TRBD2. J lost 4 bases, V lost 3 bases, and 6 bases had no gene match. Germline V gene lookup returns CDR1 SNHLY and CDR2 FYNNEI. The CDR3 consists of 15 residues. CDR3 DNA sequence: TGTGCCAGCAGTGAGGTCGACGGGGGGGCAGATACGCAGTATTTT. It translates to CASSEVDGGADTQYF.

Many counts were recorded for this clonotype. The chain carries TRBV20-1 and TRBJ2-5; 10 bases fit TRBD2. Germline CDR1 is DFQATT and CDR2 is SNEGSKA (reference sequence). The CDR3 spans 16 residues. CDR3 protein: CSGAGTAGGPGETQYF. CDR3 nucleotide sequence: TGCAGCGGGGCCGGAACAGCGGGGGGGCCGGGTGAGACCCAGTACTTC.

This clonotype was observed at least ten times. The chain links TRBV2 to TRBJ1-5; a possible D gene is TRBD1 (6 bases). Germline assignment: CDR1 SNHLY and CDR2 FYNNEI. CDR3 size: 15 residues. V dropped 5 bases and J dropped 4 bases, with 15 bases sitting between them. CDR3 DNA: TGTGCCAGCAGTAATACAGGGCAAGGGAATCAGCCCCAGCATTTT. This translates into CASSNTGQGNQPQHF.

The V gene is TRBV13, the J gene TRBJ1-4; a weak D match, TRBD1 (5 bases). The CDR3 runs 14 residues. The V end lost 3 bases, the J end lost 8 bases, and 13 bases lay between the germline ends. Germline V gene lookup returns CDR1 PRHDT and CDR2 FYEKMQ (reference sequence). This CDR3 is CASSLVGRQEKLFF. CDR3 sequence (DNA): TGTGCCAGCAGCTTGGTGGGCAGACAGGAAAAACTGTTTTTT.

CDR3 sequence (DNA): TGTGCCAGCAGCCCCCAAGGTGGGGGCTTGAACACTGAAGCTTTCTTT. Translated: CASSPQGGGLNTEAFF. This chain uses TRBV27 with TRBJ1-1, with D possibly matching TRBD1 (6 bases). The germline V and J ends were trimmed by 6 bases and 0 bases, with 17 bases remaining between them. CDR3 size: 16 residues. CDR1 and CDR2 from the germline V gene are MNHEY and SMNVEV (reference sequence).

The sample holds many counts of this clonotype. A read error may account for a junction end that differs from germline. The V call is TRBV3-1, the J call TRBJ2-6; D might be TRBD2 (5 bases). The CDR3 has 15 residues. Per germline, CDR1 LGHDT and CDR2 YNNKEL (reference sequence). CDR3 protein: CASSQGSSGANVLTF. CDR3 sequence (DNA): TGTGCCAGTAGCCAAGGGAGTTCTGGGGCCAACGTCCTGACTTTC.

This chain links TRBV6-2 or TRBV6-3 with TRBJ1-4; TRBD1 matches 7 bases. The CDR3 covers 19 residues. Trimming took 0 bases from V and 1 from J; bases not matched to a gene: 11. From germline, CDR1 is MNHEY and CDR2 SVGEGT. The CDR3 DNA follows: TGTGCCAGCAGTTACTCACAGGGGTCGTCAAGAATAACTAATGAAAAACTGTTTTTT. Residues: CASSYSQGSSRITNEKLFF.

The chain is built from TRBV20-1 and TRBJ2-7; a possible D gene is TRBD1 (6 bases). Trimming took off 1 base at V and 2 bases at J, with 15 bases between the two ends. The germline CDR1 and CDR2 sequences are DFQATT and SNEGSKA (reference sequence). This CDR3 is 15 amino acids long. The CDR3 spells CSARGDITSPYEQYF. In nucleotides, the CDR3 is TGCAGTGCTAGAGGGGACATCACAAGCCCCTACGAGCAGTACTTC.